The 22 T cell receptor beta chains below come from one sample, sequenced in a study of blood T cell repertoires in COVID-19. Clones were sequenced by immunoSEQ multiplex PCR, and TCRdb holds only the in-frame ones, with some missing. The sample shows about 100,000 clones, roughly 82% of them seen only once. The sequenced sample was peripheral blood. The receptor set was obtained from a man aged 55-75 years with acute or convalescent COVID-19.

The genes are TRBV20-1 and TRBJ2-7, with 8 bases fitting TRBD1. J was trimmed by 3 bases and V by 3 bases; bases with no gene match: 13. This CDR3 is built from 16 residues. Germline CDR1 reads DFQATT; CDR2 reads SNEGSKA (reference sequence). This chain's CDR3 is CSASKTDRTGNYEQYF. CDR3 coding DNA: TGCAGTGCTAGTAAGACAGACCGGACAGGGAACTACGAGCAGTACTTC.

CDR3 region: CASSYSRTSGYNEQFF. The CDR3 region has the DNA TGTGCCAGCAGTTACTCGAGGACTAGCGGATACAATGAGCAGTTCTTC. The chain employs TRBV6-5 and TRBJ2-1; 10 bases align to TRBD2. The CDR3 is 16 amino acids. The J segment lost 4 bases and the V segment lost 0 bases, leaving 3 bases of the junction unmatched. The germline CDR1 and CDR2 sequences are MNHEY and SVGAGI.

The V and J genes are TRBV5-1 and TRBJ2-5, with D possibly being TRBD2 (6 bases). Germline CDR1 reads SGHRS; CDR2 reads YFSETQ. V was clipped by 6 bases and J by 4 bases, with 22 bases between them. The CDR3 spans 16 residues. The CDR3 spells CASTKGTPLYLETQYF. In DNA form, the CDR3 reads TGCGCCAGCACCAAGGGGACTCCTCTTTACCTAGAGACCCAGTACTTC.

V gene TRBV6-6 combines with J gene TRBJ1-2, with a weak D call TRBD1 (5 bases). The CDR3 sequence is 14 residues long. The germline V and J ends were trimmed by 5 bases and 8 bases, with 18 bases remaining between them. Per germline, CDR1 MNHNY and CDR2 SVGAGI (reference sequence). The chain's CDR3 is CASSGRNRIHGYTF. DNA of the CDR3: TGTGCCAGCAGTGGACGGAACAGGATTCACGGCTACACCTTC.

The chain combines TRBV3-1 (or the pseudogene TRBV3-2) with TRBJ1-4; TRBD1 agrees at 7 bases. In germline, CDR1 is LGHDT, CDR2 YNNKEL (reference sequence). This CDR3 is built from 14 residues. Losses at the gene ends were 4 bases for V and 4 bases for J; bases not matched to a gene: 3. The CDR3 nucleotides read TGTGCCAGCAGCCGGGGACAGAGTAATGAAAAACTGTTTTTT. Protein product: CASSRGQSNEKLFF.

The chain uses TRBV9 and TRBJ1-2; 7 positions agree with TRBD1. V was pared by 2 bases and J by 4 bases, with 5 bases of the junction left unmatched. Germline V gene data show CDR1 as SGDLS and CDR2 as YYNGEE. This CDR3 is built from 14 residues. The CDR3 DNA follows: TGTGCCAGCAGCGTGCCGGGACAGCCCTATGGCTACACCTTC. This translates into CASSVPGQPYGYTF.

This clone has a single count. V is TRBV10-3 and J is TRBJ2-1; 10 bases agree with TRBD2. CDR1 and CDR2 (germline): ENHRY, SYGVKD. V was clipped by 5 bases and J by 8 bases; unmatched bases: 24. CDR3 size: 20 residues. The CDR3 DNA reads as TGTGCCATCAGTCCCCCGAGGGAAGGGGCTAGCGGGAGACCAGGGGATGAGCAGTTCTTC. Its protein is CAISPPREGASGRPGDEQFF.

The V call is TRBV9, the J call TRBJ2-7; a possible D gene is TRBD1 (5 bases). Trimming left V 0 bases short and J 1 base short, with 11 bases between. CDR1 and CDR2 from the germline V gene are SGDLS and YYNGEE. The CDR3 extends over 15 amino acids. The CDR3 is CASSVEPQGSYEQYF. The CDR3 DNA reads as TGTGCCAGCAGCGTAGAGCCTCAGGGTTCCTACGAGCAGTACTTC.

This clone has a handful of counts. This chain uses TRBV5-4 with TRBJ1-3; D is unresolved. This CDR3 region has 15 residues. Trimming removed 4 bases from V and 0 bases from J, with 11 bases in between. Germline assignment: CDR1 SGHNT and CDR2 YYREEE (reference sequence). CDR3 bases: TGTGCCAGCAGCCCGCAAGAGTCCTCTGGAAACACCATATATTTT. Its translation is CASSPQESSGNTIYF.

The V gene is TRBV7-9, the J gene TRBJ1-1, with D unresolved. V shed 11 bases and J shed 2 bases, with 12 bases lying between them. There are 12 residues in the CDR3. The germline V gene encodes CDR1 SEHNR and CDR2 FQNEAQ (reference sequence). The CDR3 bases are TGTGCCGCCGCACAGCTTAACACTGAAGCTTTCTTT. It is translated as CAAAQLNTEAFF.

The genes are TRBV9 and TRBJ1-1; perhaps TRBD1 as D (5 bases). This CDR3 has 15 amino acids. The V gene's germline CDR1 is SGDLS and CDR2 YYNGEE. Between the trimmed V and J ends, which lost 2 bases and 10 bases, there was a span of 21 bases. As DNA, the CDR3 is TGTGCCAGCAGCGTGGAAGGGGCCCTGCTTCGAAGAGCTTTCTTT. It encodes CASSVEGALLRRAFF.

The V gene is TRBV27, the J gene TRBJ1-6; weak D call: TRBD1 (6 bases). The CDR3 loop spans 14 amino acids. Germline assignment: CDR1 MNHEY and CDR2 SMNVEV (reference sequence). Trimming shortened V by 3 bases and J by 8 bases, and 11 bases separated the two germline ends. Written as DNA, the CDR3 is TGTGCCAGCAGTTTTGGGGGCACGGATTCACCCCTCCACTTT. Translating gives CASSFGGTDSPLHF.

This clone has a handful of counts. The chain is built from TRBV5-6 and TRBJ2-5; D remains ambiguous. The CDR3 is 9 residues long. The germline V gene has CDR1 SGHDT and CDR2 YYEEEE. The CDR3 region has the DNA TGTCTCCCCTATGAGACCCAGTACTTC. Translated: CLPYETQYF.

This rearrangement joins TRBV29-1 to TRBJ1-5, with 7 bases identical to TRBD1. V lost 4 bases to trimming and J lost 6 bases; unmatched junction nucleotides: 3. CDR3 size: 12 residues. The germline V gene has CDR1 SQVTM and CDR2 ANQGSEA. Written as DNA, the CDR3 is TGCAGCGTTGGACAGGGAACTCAGCCCCAGCATTTT. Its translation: CSVGQGTQPQHF.

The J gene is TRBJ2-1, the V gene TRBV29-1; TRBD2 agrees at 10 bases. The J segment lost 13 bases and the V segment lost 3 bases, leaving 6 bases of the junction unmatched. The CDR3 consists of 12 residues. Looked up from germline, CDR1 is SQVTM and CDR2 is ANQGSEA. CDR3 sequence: CSVELAGGVQFF. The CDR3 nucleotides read TGCAGCGTTGAGTTAGCGGGGGGTGTACAGTTCTTC.

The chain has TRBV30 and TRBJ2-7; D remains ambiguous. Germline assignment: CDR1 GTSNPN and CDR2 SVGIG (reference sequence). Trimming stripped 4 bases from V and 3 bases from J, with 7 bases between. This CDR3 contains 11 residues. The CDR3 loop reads CAWTAGYEQYF. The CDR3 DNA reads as TGTGCCTGGACTGCAGGCTACGAGCAGTACTTC.

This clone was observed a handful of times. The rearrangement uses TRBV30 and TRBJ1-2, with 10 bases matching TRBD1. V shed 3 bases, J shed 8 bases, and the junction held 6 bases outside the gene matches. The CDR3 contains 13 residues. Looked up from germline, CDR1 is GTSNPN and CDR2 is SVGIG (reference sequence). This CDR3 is CAWSVRQGAGYTF. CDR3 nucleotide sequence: TGTGCCTGGAGCGTCAGACAGGGGGCAGGCTACACCTTC.

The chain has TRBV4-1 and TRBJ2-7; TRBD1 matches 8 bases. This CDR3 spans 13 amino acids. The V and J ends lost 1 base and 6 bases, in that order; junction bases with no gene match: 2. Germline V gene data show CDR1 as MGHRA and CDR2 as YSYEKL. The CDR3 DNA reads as TGCGCCAGCAGCCAAGGACAGGGGATCGAGCAGTACTTC. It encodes CASSQGQGIEQYF.

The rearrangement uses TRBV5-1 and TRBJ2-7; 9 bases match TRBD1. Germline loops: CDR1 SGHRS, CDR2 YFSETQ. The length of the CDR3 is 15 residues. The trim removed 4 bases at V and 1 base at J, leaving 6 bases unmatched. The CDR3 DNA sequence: TGCGCCAGCAGCCGAACAGGGGGCGCGTCCTACGAGCAGTACTTC. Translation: CASSRTGGASYEQYF. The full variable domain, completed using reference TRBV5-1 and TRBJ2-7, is KAGVTQTPRYLIKTRGQQVTLSCSPISGHRSVSWYQQTPGQGLQFLFEYFSETQRNKGNFPGRFSGRQFSNSRSEMNVSTLELGDSALYLCASSRTGGASYEQYFGPGTRLTVT.

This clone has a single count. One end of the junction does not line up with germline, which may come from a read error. The CDR3 coding sequence is TGTACCAGCAGTTACCGGACAAGGGGGTACACTGAAGCTTTCTTT. This gives the protein CTSSYRTRGYTEAFF. V is TRBV6-5 and J is TRBJ1-1; TRBD1 is a possible D gene (6 bases). The CDR3 loop spans 15 amino acids. Germline loops: CDR1 MNHEY, CDR2 SVGAGI.

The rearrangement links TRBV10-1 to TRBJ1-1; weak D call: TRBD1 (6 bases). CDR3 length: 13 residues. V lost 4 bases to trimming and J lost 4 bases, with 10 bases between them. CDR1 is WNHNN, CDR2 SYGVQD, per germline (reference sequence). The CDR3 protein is CASSAQGGTEAFF. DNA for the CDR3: TGCGCCAGCAGTGCACAGGGTGGCACTGAAGCTTTCTTT.

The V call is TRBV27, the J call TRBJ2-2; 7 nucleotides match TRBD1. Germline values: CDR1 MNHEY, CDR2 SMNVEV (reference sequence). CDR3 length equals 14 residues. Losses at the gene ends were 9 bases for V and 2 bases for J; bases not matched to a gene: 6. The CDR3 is CASKTGSNTGELFF. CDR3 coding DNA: TGTGCCAGTAAGACAGGGTCAAACACCGGGGAGCTGTTTTTT.